The rows below give T cell receptor beta chains drawn from one sample of a study of blood T cell repertoires in COVID-19. Profiling relied on immunoSEQ multiplex PCR, and the TCRdb table lists in-frame clones only, not all of them. This table has around 330,000 clones, approximately 88% appearing once. Sequences were obtained from peripheral blood. The receptors derive from a woman aged 45-65 years with active or convalescent COVID-19. The CDR3 runs from the conserved cysteine through the conserved F or W. Fields, in order: CDR3 protein, J gene, V gene.

CDR3aa: CASSEHGGGETQYF
j_gene: TRBJ2-5
v_gene: TRBV6-1

CDR3aa: CASSYGIGTRTDTQYF
j_gene: TRBJ2-3
v_gene: TRBV6-5

CDR3aa: CASSLGDRASEAFF
j_gene: TRBJ1-1
v_gene: TRBV7-2

CDR3aa: CASSFTGGDYNEQFF
j_gene: TRBJ2-1
v_gene: TRBV5-1

CDR3aa: CSVAKGFADYGYTF
j_gene: TRBJ1-2
v_gene: TRBV29-1

CDR3aa: CASSWAFGVAQSYEQYF
j_gene: TRBJ2-7
v_gene: TRBV28

CDR3aa: CASSLSIPTGRLAKNIQYF
j_gene: TRBJ2-4
v_gene: TRBV7-9

CDR3aa: CASSDPGTGDEKLFF
j_gene: TRBJ1-4
v_gene: TRBV5-1

CDR3aa: CASSQGLAGTSGRAVFF
j_gene: TRBJ2-2
v_gene: TRBV3-1/TRBV3-2

CDR3aa: CACDSLINYEQYF
j_gene: TRBJ2-7
v_gene: TRBV30

CDR3aa: CASSQVVLNTEAFF
j_gene: TRBJ1-1
v_gene: TRBV4-1

CDR3aa: CASIRTGAGNTIYF
j_gene: TRBJ1-3
v_gene: TRBV19

CDR3aa: CASSPSRDRASSEAFF
j_gene: TRBJ1-1
v_gene: TRBV5-4

CDR3aa: CASSLAGVANEQFF
j_gene: TRBJ2-1
v_gene: TRBV5-1

CDR3aa: CASSLTPTLLAGGGNEQFF
j_gene: TRBJ2-1
v_gene: TRBV7-3

CDR3aa: CASSRVGGFSYNEQFF
j_gene: TRBJ2-1
v_gene: TRBV5-5

CDR3aa: CTSSPAGGSSYNEQFF
j_gene: TRBJ2-1
v_gene: TRBV1

CDR3aa: CASSVGWEVSGNTIYF
j_gene: TRBJ1-3
v_gene: TRBV9

CDR3aa: CASSQGAGTGPYEQYF
j_gene: TRBJ2-7
v_gene: TRBV3-1/TRBV3-2

CDR3aa: CASSSRDRGPGELFF
j_gene: TRBJ2-2
v_gene: TRBV7-9

CDR3aa: CASSLAGSGVKDTQYF
j_gene: TRBJ2-3
v_gene: TRBV7-9